This TCR beta chain was captured in a study of molecular identifiers for immune sequencing clone quantification. Study-level results: Reports indicate spiked Jurkat TCR RNA from one cell could be found among about a million naive cells. Clones that had above 20 RNA copies took up over 97% of effector molecules but under 1% in naive cells.

Sorted cell numbers of 20,000 to 1,000,000, with 10%, 30% or 50% RNA, served as input for naive CD8 libraries. The V and J ends lost 0 bases and 0 bases respectively, with 6 bases between them. The V gene's germline CDR1 is SNHLY and CDR2 FYNNEI. The CDR3 totals 16 residues. Methods described previously were used for bulk TCR libraries, and listed TCR primers were applied. In TCRdb, the PCR reads were re-called with MiXCR into one record per CDR3 protein. The sample holds 97,000 or so distinct CDR3 sequences, around 24% seen once. This clonotype was seen at least ten times. Its specificity is not known.

The sample consisted of naive CD8+ T cells from blood, with Jurkat cell RNA spiked in. As for subset: FACS-sorted CD8+CD4-CCR7+CD45RA+ naive T cells. The chain links TRBV2 to TRBJ2-6; D gene unclear. This clonotype originated in a human donor in good health. Some libraries in this study had Jurkat cell RNA spiked in. This CDR3 is CASSEATRSGANVLTF. The CDR3, as DNA: TGTGCCAGCAGTGAAGCCACCCGCTCTGGGGCCAACGTCCTGACTTTC.